This T cell receptor beta chain originates from a study of OX40 agonist ivuxolimab in advanced cancers. Here immunoSEQ multiplex PCR was the method, and the copy in TCRdb shows in-frame clones only, minus some. This repertoire shows 45,000 to 60,000 clones, 83% found once; its top ten account for 2.5% to 3.5%. CDR3 length equals 12 residues. Per germline, CDR1 LNHDA and CDR2 SQIVND (reference sequence). V was cut by 3 bases and J by 1 base, with 3 bases left in between. The sample in question was CD4+ or CD8+ T cells sorted from blood, obtained in a trial of the OX40 agonist ivuxolimab. The clonotype originates from an adult with an advanced solid tumor such as melanoma, head and neck, liver or kidney cancer. The V call is TRBV19, the J call TRBJ1-1; the D is unclear. CDR3 DNA: TGTGCCAGTAGTATTTGGAACACTGAAGCTTTCTTT. Amino acids: CASSIWNTEAFF.